This record looks at one T cell receptor beta chain sequence and its context. This entry comes from a study of cytomegalovirus exposure and HLA in healthy donors. Primers included in the PCR were 60 Vbeta and 13 Jbeta primers. The data were produced by immunoSEQ multiplex PCR, yet TCRdb's version contains in-frame clones alone and is incomplete. The profile shows fewer than 130,000 clones, over 65% of them singletons. V was clipped by 7 bases and J by 2 bases; unmatched bases: 8. Germline CDR1 is LNHDA and CDR2 is SQIVND (reference sequence). The CDR3 is made up of 14 amino acids. This TCR derives from a man aged 25-40 years in good health and CMV-seropositive. The rearrangement uses TRBV19 and TRBJ2-7; 7 bases are a match to TRBD1. Source material: PBMCs. CDR3 sequence reads: CASTKSQGAYEQYF. In DNA, the CDR3 is TGTGCCAGTACCAAATCCCAGGGGGCCTACGAGCAGTACTTC.